This passage covers 6 T cell receptor beta chains from one sample sequenced in a study of T cell responses to AZD1222 COVID-19 vaccine. Here immunoSEQ multiplex PCR was the method, and the copy in TCRdb shows in-frame clones only, minus some. Counted here are some 100,000 clones, approximately 87% occurring once; the ten biggest clones make up roughly 12%. The starting material was peripheral blood, obtained on day 0 of AZD1222 vaccination. These receptors all stem from an adult in good health.

The chain links TRBV28 to TRBJ2-7, with D possibly matching TRBD2 (5 bases). The germline CDR1 and CDR2 sequences are MDHEN and SYDVKM. This CDR3 spans 16 amino acids. V was trimmed by 2 bases and J by 7 bases, leaving 21 bases between them. For the CDR3, the DNA is TGTGCCAGCAGTTTAATTTCGAGCAGACCGGAGCGGGAGCAGTACTTC. Residues: CASSLISSRPEREQYF.

This sequence joins TRBV5-1 and TRBJ1-1; the D is unclear. The CDR3 loop spans 14 amino acids. The germline gives CDR1 SGHRS, CDR2 YFSETQ. V was clipped by 0 bases and J by 1 base, with 7 bases between them. This CDR3 reads CASSLVSENTEAFF. The CDR3 DNA reads TGCGCCAGCAGCTTGGTCTCCGAGAACACTGAAGCTTTCTTT.

This chain connects TRBV5-1 to TRBJ2-3; D is ambiguous. This CDR3 comprises 12 residues. The V gene lost 4 bases and the J gene lost 6 bases, with 9 bases spanning the gap. In germline, CDR1 is SGHRS, CDR2 YFSETQ. CDR3 sequence reads: CASSPPDDTQYF. CDR3 nucleotide sequence: TGCGCCAGCAGCCCCCCTGATGATACGCAGTATTTT. The whole variable domain, filled in from reference TRBV5-1 and TRBJ2-3, reads KAGVTQTPRYLIKTRGQQVTLSCSPISGHRSVSWYQQTPGQGLQFLFEYFSETQRNKGNFPGRFSGRQFSNSRSEMNVSTLELGDSALYLCASSPPDDTQYFGPGTRLTVL.

This sequence joins TRBV5-1 and TRBJ2-5; the D is unclear. Trimming pared 0 bases from V and 4 bases from J, leaving 4 bases between. This CDR3 is built from 12 residues. Germline V CDR1 and CDR2: SGHRS, YFSETQ. CDR3 DNA: TGCGCCAGCAGCTTGGAGGGAGAGACCCAGTACTTC. Residues: CASSLEGETQYF.

The chain is built from TRBV19 and TRBJ2-1, with D perhaps matching TRBD2 (7 bases). Germline V lookup: CDR1 LNHDA, CDR2 SQIVND (reference sequence). V lost 6 bases to trimming and J lost 4 bases, with 19 bases between them. This CDR3 is 16 amino acids long. CDR3 in DNA: TGTGCCAGTAGCGACTGGGGAGGGACAAGTTACAATGAGCAGTTCTTC. Translating gives CASSDWGGTSYNEQFF.

This clone was detected once. The chain combines TRBV2 with TRBJ2-1; D might be TRBD1 (7 bases). V was clipped by 3 bases and J by 7 bases, with 16 bases between them. Germline V gives CDR1 SNHLY, CDR2 FYNNEI. This CDR3 comprises 15 residues. The CDR3: CASSESAGGNNEQFF. CDR3 DNA: TGTGCCAGCAGTGAGTCGGCAGGGGGGAATAATGAGCAGTTCTTC.